These 29 T cell receptor beta chains were sequenced from one sample in a study of blood T cells in healthy people across ages. The second PCR ran roughly 6 to 12 cycles with a sample-barcoded 5' primer and J-beta primers. TCRdb analysed the 5' RACE reads with MiXCR anew, one entry per CDR3 protein. Here the sample spans about 2 million distinct CDR3 sequences, about 49% being singletons. The sample comprised blood. The receptors here all came from a woman in her thirties or forties in good health.

The J gene is TRBJ2-3, the V gene TRBV12-3 or TRBV12-4; TRBD1 aligns across 8 bases. The V segment lost 7 bases and the J segment 0 bases; nucleotides outside the gene matches: 9. The CDR3 loop spans 16 amino acids. The CDR3 loop reads CASTPGQGRSTDTQYF. In nucleotides, the CDR3 is TGTGCCAGCACCCCAGGACAGGGTCGCAGCACAGATACGCAGTATTTT.

A remark on this clonotype: It may be a read error: a sequence one base away is much more abundant. V gene TRBV20-1 combines with J gene TRBJ2-6; D is undetermined. Germline V gene lookup returns CDR1 DFQATT and CDR2 SNEGSKA (reference sequence). The CDR3 spans 14 residues. Trimming cost V 5 bases and J 0 bases, with 8 bases left between them. The CDR3 coding sequence is TGCAGTGCTCGTTCGAGCTCTGGGGCCAACGTCCTGACTTTC. Translation: CSARSSSGANVLTF.

The chain is built from TRBV7-8 and TRBJ2-7; 8 positions agree with TRBD1. CDR3 length equals 16 residues. V was pared by 4 bases and J by 1 base, with 9 bases of the junction left unmatched. The germline CDR1 and CDR2 sequences are SGHVS and FQNEAQ. The CDR3 DNA is TGTGCCAGCAGCTCAGGACGGGACAGGCCTTCCTACGAGCAGTACTTC. This codes for CASSSGRDRPSYEQYF.

This clonotype has just a few counts. The chain couples TRBV4-3 to TRBJ2-3; the D call may be TRBD1 or TRBD2 (5 bases each). This CDR3 contains 16 residues. Germline V gene sequence: CDR1 LGHNA, CDR2 YSLEER. Trimming took off 0 bases at V and 8 bases at J, with 18 bases between the two ends. CDR3 region: CASSQDGAIGGSTQYF. CDR3 bases: TGCGCCAGCAGCCAAGATGGGGCCATTGGGGGAAGTACGCAGTATTTT.

This clonotype showed up just once. The chain recombines TRBV28 with TRBJ1-6, with TRBD1 matching 7 bases. V trimming: 7 bases; J trimming: 5 bases; junction bases outside the gene matches: 11. Germline CDR1 and CDR2: MDHEN and SYDVKM. The length of the CDR3 is 16 residues. This CDR3 reads CASTQGGWRDNSPLHF. The CDR3 DNA reads TGTGCCAGCACCCAGGGGGGGTGGAGGGATAATTCACCCCTCCACTTT.

This clonotype was counted many times. A clone one base away is much larger, so this may be a read error. The chain uses TRBV4-3 and TRBJ2-1, with TRBD2 identical over 9 bases. The CDR3 spans 15 residues. V gave up 0 bases and J gave up 13 bases; unmatched junction bases: 10. Germline assignment: CDR1 LGHNA and CDR2 YSLEER. CDR3 coding DNA: TGCGCCAGCAGCCAAGATAGAGCTAGCGGGACCCTTCAGTTCTTC. It encodes CASSQDRASGTLQFF.

The chain has TRBV12-3 or TRBV12-4 and TRBJ2-4; 9 bases fit TRBD1. This CDR3 has 13 amino acids. Unmatched junction bases numbered 8, after V lost 4 bases and J lost 13 bases. The CDR3 here is CASSSRTGERQYF. As DNA, the CDR3 is TGTGCCAGCAGTTCCCGGACAGGGGAGAGGCAGTACTTC.

This clonotype came up a few times. The chain combines TRBV7-2 with TRBJ2-7, with TRBD2 identical over 7 bases. V was clipped by 4 bases and J by 0 bases; unmatched bases: 9. CDR1 and CDR2 (germline): SGHTA, FQGNSA. The CDR3 loop spans 16 amino acids. DNA for the CDR3: TGTGCCAGCAGCTCCCCCGGGGGGAACTTCTCCTACGAGCAGTACTTC. This translates into CASSSPGGNFSYEQYF.

This clonotype was counted between two and nine times. The J gene is TRBJ2-3, the V gene TRBV7-2; no definite D call. CDR1 is SGHTA, CDR2 FQGNSA, per germline. The CDR3 has 15 amino acids. V was clipped by 2 bases and J by 3 bases, with 12 bases between them. The CDR3 coding sequence is TGTGCCAGCAGCTTAAATTCCGCCGTGACAGATACGCAGTATTTT. This encodes CASSLNSAVTDTQYF. The variable domain in full, completed from reference TRBV7-2 and TRBJ2-3, reads GAGVSQSPSNKVTEKGKDVELRCDPISGHTALYWYRQSLGQGLEFLIYFQGNSAPDKSGLPSDRFSAERTGGSVSTLTIQRTQQEDSAVYLCASSLNSAVTDTQYFGPGTRLTVL.

This clonotype was observed at least ten times. J is TRBJ2-7 and V is TRBV20-1, with 10 nucleotides matching TRBD1. V lost 5 bases and J lost 2; bases outside the gene matches: 0. This CDR3 comprises 12 residues. Germline V gene data show CDR1 as DFQATT and CDR2 as SNEGSKA (reference sequence). This CDR3 is CSAGQGAYEQYF. The CDR3 bases are TGCAGTGCTGGACAGGGGGCCTACGAGCAGTACTTC.

This clonotype was detected a few times. DNA of the CDR3: TGCGCCAGCAGCCAAGACAAGTCGCAGAACACTGAAGCTTTCTTT. Amino acid sequence: CASSQDKSQNTEAFF. The rearrangement links TRBV4-3 to TRBJ1-1, with D hard to call. This CDR3 region has 15 residues. The V end lost 0 bases, the J end lost 1 base, and 9 bases lay between the germline ends. Germline-derived CDR1 and CDR2 are LGHNA and YSLEER.

The chain links TRBV11-2 to TRBJ2-5, with 9 bases matching TRBD1. V shed 6 bases, J shed 4 bases, and the junction held 9 bases outside the gene matches. From germline, CDR1 is SGHAT and CDR2 FQNNGV. The CDR3 sequence is 15 residues long. CDR3 in amino acids: CASSEDRGRLETQYF. Written as DNA, the CDR3 is TGTGCCAGCAGTGAGGACAGGGGTAGACTAGAGACCCAGTACTTC.

This rearrangement joins TRBV10-3 to TRBJ2-7, with a possible D match to TRBD2 (5 bases). CDR3 length: 13 residues. Germline V gene sequence: CDR1 ENHRY, CDR2 SYGVKD. Between the trimmed V and J ends, which lost 2 bases and 2 bases, there was a span of 7 bases. CDR3 in amino acids: CAISEGLAYEQYF. The CDR3 region has the DNA TGTGCCATCAGTGAGGGACTCGCCTACGAGCAGTACTTC.

This clonotype came up a few times. The chain combines TRBV7-6 with TRBJ1-1; D uncertain. From germline, CDR1 is SGHVS and CDR2 FNYEAQ. V gave up 7 bases and J gave up 0 bases, with 12 bases separating them. The length of the CDR3 is 14 residues. This CDR3 is CASKGSPVNTEAFF. The CDR3 DNA follows: TGTGCCAGCAAAGGGTCCCCAGTGAACACTGAAGCTTTCTTT.

In this sample, this clonotype turned up a few times. The chain recombines TRBV6-5 with TRBJ2-1; unclear D gene. V was cut by 2 bases and J by 0 bases, with 17 bases left in between. This CDR3 region has 18 residues. Germline V gives CDR1 MNHEY, CDR2 SVGAGI. The CDR3 coding sequence is TGTGCCAGCAGTTACCGGCGGTTTAGCACGAGCTCCTACAATGAGCAGTTCTTC. Amino acid sequence: CASSYRRFSTSSYNEQFF.

The rearrangement uses TRBV20-1 and TRBJ2-5; D is perhaps TRBD2 (6 bases). Between the trimmed V and J ends, which lost 1 base and 11 bases, there was a span of 17 bases. The CDR3 length is 13 residues. The germline gives CDR1 DFQATT, CDR2 SNEGSKA (reference sequence). The CDR3 here is CSARVAAVGEQYF. The DNA of the CDR3 is TGCAGTGCTAGAGTAGCGGCGGTCGGTGAGCAGTACTTC.

This clonotype was counted a few times. The chain links TRBV27 to TRBJ2-7, with TRBD2 matching over 7 bases. Germline CDR1 is MNHEY and CDR2 is SMNVEV (reference sequence). V lost 7 bases to trimming and J lost 2 bases; unmatched junction nucleotides: 8. The CDR3 loop spans 14 amino acids. The CDR3 loop reads CASNPLAAPYEQYF. CDR3 coding DNA: TGTGCCAGCAACCCCCTAGCGGCACCCTACGAGCAGTACTTC.

This chain links TRBV5-1 with TRBJ2-1; the D call may be TRBD1 or TRBD2 (5 bases each). Germline V gives CDR1 SGHRS, CDR2 YFSETQ. The CDR3 has 14 amino acids. The V and J ends lost 0 bases and 9 bases respectively, with 13 bases between them. The CDR3 reads CASSLDVGAGEQFF. The CDR3 nucleotides read TGCGCCAGCAGCTTGGACGTAGGGGCGGGTGAGCAGTTCTTC.

This clonotype occurred once. V gene TRBV12-3 or TRBV12-4 combines with J gene TRBJ1-6, with a weak D call TRBD1 (5 bases). Trimming pared 2 bases from V and 7 bases from J, leaving 15 bases between. The CDR3 loop spans 16 amino acids. The CDR3 region is CASSLRGTGHNSPLHF. DNA for the CDR3: TGTGCCAGCAGTTTAAGGGGTACAGGCCACAATTCACCCCTCCACTTT.

This clonotype was observed once. One junction end does not reproduce the germline sequence, and a read error may be involved. This CDR3 is CSVEVTGKEQLF. The DNA for the CDR3 is TGCAGCGTTGAAGTGACAGGGAAGGAGCAGCTCTTC. The V gene is TRBV29-1, the J gene TRBJ2-1; 7 nucleotides line up with TRBD1. Germline CDR1 SQVTM, CDR2 ANQGSEA. The CDR3 is 12 residues long.

This CDR3 is CSARDPRQQDEQYF. In DNA form, the CDR3 reads TGCAGTGCTAGAGATCCCCGGCAGCAGGACGAGCAGTACTTC. The genes are TRBV20-1 and TRBJ2-7; D unresolved. Germline V gene lookup returns CDR1 DFQATT and CDR2 SNEGSKA (reference sequence). Between the trimmed V and J ends, which lost 0 bases and 5 bases, there was a span of 14 bases. This CDR3 comprises 14 residues.

The chain uses TRBV7-2 and TRBJ1-6; 9 bases are shared with TRBD1. V dropped 5 bases and J dropped 8; count of bases not matched to a gene: 7. This CDR3 is built from 15 residues. The germline V gene has CDR1 SGHTA and CDR2 FQGNSA. The DNA for the CDR3 is TGTGCCAGCAGCCTACGGGGGACAGGGCATTCACCCCTCCACTTT. This sequence encodes CASSLRGTGHSPLHF.

The chain joins TRBV27 to TRBJ2-3; 7 positions match TRBD2. Losses at the gene ends were 6 bases for V and 3 bases for J; bases not matched to a gene: 21. CDR1 and CDR2 (germline): MNHEY, SMNVEV (reference sequence). This CDR3 has 19 amino acids. The CDR3 bases are TGTGCCAGCAGCCTTACAAGCGGCGGGGGAGATGATCTGACAGATACGCAGTATTTT. Amino acid sequence: CASSLTSGGGDDLTDTQYF.

This clonotype was counted between two and nine times. V is TRBV7-2 and J is TRBJ2-5; D not certain. The CDR3 is 15 amino acids. Looked up from germline, CDR1 is SGHTA and CDR2 is FQGNSA. V shed 1 base and J shed 5 bases, with 14 bases lying between them. CDR3 sequence: CASSLVVGSTETQYF. CDR3 DNA: TGTGCCAGCAGCTTAGTGGTAGGCTCAACGGAGACCCAGTACTTC.

The chain carries TRBV28 and TRBJ2-3, with D tentatively TRBD2 (6 bases). CDR3 size: 15 residues. The germline V and J ends were trimmed by 6 bases and 2 bases, with 15 bases remaining between them. Germline V CDR1 and CDR2: MDHEN, SYDVKM. CDR3 in amino acids: CASRPPGLITDTQYF. CDR3 DNA: TGTGCCAGCAGGCCGCCGGGACTTATCACAGATACGCAGTATTTT.

This rearrangement joins TRBV20-1 to TRBJ2-2; 8 bases fit TRBD2. The J segment lost 1 base and the V segment lost 1 base, leaving 8 bases of the junction unmatched. This CDR3 comprises 17 residues. The germline CDR1 and CDR2 sequences are DFQATT and SNEGSKA (reference sequence). The DNA for the CDR3 is TGCAGTGCTAGAGGGGGCTTTACTAGCGGGAACACCGGGGAGCTGTTTTTT. It translates to CSARGGFTSGNTGELFF.

The table lists this clonotype with a few counts. The rearrangement links TRBV5-5 to TRBJ2-5; D is uncertain. The CDR3 is made up of 15 amino acids. The V and J ends lost 0 bases and 4 bases respectively, with 13 bases between them. CDR1 and CDR2 (germline): SGHKS, YYEKEE (reference sequence). In nucleotides, the CDR3 is TGTGCCAGCAGCTTGGGGGAAGCTCAAGGAGAGACCCAGTACTTC. Amino acids: CASSLGEAQGETQYF.

In its sample, this clonotype was seen a few times. The chain uses TRBV4-2 and TRBJ2-1; 9 bases match TRBD2. Germline lookup yields CDR1 LGHNA and CDR2 YNFKEQ. The CDR3 sequence is 15 residues long. The J segment lost 4 bases and the V segment lost 3 bases, leaving 4 bases of the junction unmatched. The CDR3 is CASSQSGGLYNEQFF. The CDR3 DNA reads TGTGCCAGCAGCCAGAGCGGGGGGCTTTACAATGAGCAGTTCTTC.

This clonotype was seen a few times. The CDR3 DNA reads TGCGCCAGCAGTGAGTCCGGGACAGGGGGCAATGAGCAGTTCTTC. Amino acids: CASSESGTGGNEQFF. V usage is TRBV10-1 and J usage is TRBJ2-7, with 11 positions matching TRBD1. The last part of the DNA fits TRBJ2-1 better; the J call may be wrong. The CDR3 length is 15 residues. Germline V lookup: CDR1 WNHNN, CDR2 SYGVQD (reference sequence).